This T cell receptor beta chain was found in a study of blood T cell repertoires in COVID-19. Study background: Whether acute or convalescent, the COVID-19 samples came from the United States, Italy and Spain.

Using immunoSEQ multiplex PCR, the repertoire was profiled, and TCRdb retains in-frame clones only, with some absent. The sample has around 230,000 clones, roughly 90% seen once. The CDR3 is 16 amino acids. Germline lookup yields CDR1 KGHSH and CDR2 LQKENI. With 6 bases clipped from V and 4 bases from J, the junction kept 5 bases outside the gene matches. This receptor was obtained from a woman between 25 and 40 years old who had recovered from COVID-19. This rearrangement joins TRBV18 to TRBJ2-3, with 15 bases that match TRBD2. Sequences were obtained from PBMCs or T cells enriched from blood (not recorded which). CDR3 coding DNA: TGTGCCAGCTCCCCCGGACTAGCGGGGGGGCCAGATACGCAGTATTTT. Protein sequence: CASSPGLAGGPDTQYF.